The 21 T cell receptor beta chains in this list originate from one sample, sequenced in a study of OX40 agonist ivuxolimab in advanced cancers. Clones were sequenced by immunoSEQ multiplex PCR, and TCRdb holds only the in-frame ones, with some missing. The sample shows approximately 69,000 clones, around 81% of them seen only once. The material sequenced was CD4+ or CD8+ T cells sorted from blood, taken in a trial of the OX40 agonist ivuxolimab. All receptors derive from an adult with an advanced solid tumor such as melanoma, head and neck, liver or kidney cancer.

This chain links TRBV7-9 with TRBJ1-6; 8 bases are a match to TRBD1. Germline trimming cut 5 bases from V and 10 bases from J; bases unmatched to any gene: 16. CDR3 size: 17 residues. The germline V gene encodes CDR1 SEHNR and CDR2 FQNEAQ (reference sequence). The DNA for the CDR3 is TGTGCCAGCAGCCCCGGTACATGGGACAGGATTTTATCACCCCTCCACTTT. Amino acid sequence: CASSPGTWDRILSPLHF. Supplemented by reference TRBV7-9 and TRBJ1-6, the full variable domain reads DTGVSQNPRHKITKRGQNVTFRCDPISEHNRLYWYRQTLGQGPEFLTYFQNEAQLEKSRLLSDRFSAERPKGSFSTLEIQRTEQGDSAMYLCASSPGTWDRILSPLHFGNGTRLTVT.

This clone has only one observation. The rearrangement joins TRBV28 to TRBJ2-1; the match to TRBD2 covers 8 bases. Germline V gene data show CDR1 as MDHEN and CDR2 as SYDVKM. This CDR3 has 14 residues. After removal of 6 bases from V and 5 bases from J, the junction contained 6 bases not matched to a gene. The chain's CDR3 is CASSSGGLNNEQFF. The CDR3 coding sequence is TGTGCCAGCAGCTCGGGGGGGTTAAACAATGAGCAGTTCTTC.

The rearrangement uses TRBV10-2 and TRBJ2-5; D remains ambiguous. Germline V gene data show CDR1 as WSHSY and CDR2 as SAAADI. Trimming stripped 6 bases from V and 2 bases from J, with 4 bases between. The CDR3 covers 11 residues. Here the CDR3 reads CASSQQETQYF. The DNA for the CDR3 is TGCGCCAGCAGCCAACAAGAGACCCAGTACTTC.

The genes are TRBV4-3 and TRBJ2-5; D possibly corresponds to TRBD1 (6 bases). The J call is uncertain, as TRBJ2-7 better fits the DNA end. The length of the CDR3 is 15 residues. Germline V gene lookup returns CDR1 LGHNA and CDR2 YSLEER. The CDR3 reads CASSLQAQGNYEQYF. The CDR3 bases are TGCGCCAGCAGCCTTCAGGCGCAGGGGAATTACGAGCAGTACTTC.

This rearrangement joins TRBV6-6 to TRBJ1-2, with D perhaps TRBD1 (5 bases). The CDR3 extends over 15 amino acids. Per the germline V gene, CDR1 is MNHNY and CDR2 is SVGAGI (reference sequence). Trimming cost V 0 bases and J 5 bases, with 13 bases left between them. CDR3 nucleotides: TGTGCCAGCAGTTACTCCCGGACAAGTGGTTATGGCTACACCTTC. Residues: CASSYSRTSGYGYTF.

The CDR3 loop reads CASREQLGAGEQYF. In DNA, the CDR3 is TGTGCCTCCCGTGAGCAGCTGGGGGCCGGGGAGCAGTACTTC. The chain links TRBV6-5 to TRBJ2-7; maybe TRBD1 (6 bases). Per the germline V gene, CDR1 is MNHEY and CDR2 is SVGAGI. There are 14 residues in the CDR3. V lost 11 bases and J 7 bases, leaving 24 bases between the germline ends.

The chain joins TRBV28 to TRBJ1-1; D unclear. CDR3 length: 13 residues. CDR1 and CDR2 from the germline V gene are MDHEN and SYDVKM. V lost 5 bases and J 2 bases, leaving 9 bases between the germline ends. Written as DNA, the CDR3 is TGTGCCAGCAGTCCCGACGGAAACACTGAAGCTTTCTTT. Residues: CASSPDGNTEAFF.

The rearrangement joins TRBV5-6 to TRBJ2-2; no clear D gene. The V end was cut by 2 bases, the J end by 4 bases, with 0 bases between. The CDR3 is 11 residues long. The germline V gene has CDR1 SGHDT and CDR2 YYEEEE. The CDR3: CASSFTGELFF. The CDR3 bases are TGTGCCAGCAGCTTCACCGGGGAGCTGTTTTTT.

V gene TRBV7-2 combines with J gene TRBJ1-5, with a weak D call TRBD1 (6 bases). V was clipped by 5 bases and J by 2 bases, with 10 bases between them. Germline CDR1 is SGHTA and CDR2 is FQGNSA. This CDR3 has 14 amino acids. CDR3: CASSLQGGNQPQHF. CDR3 nucleotide sequence: TGTGCCAGCAGCCTACAGGGAGGCAATCAGCCCCAGCATTTT. Full variable domain (remainder filled in from reference TRBV7-2 and TRBJ1-5): GAGVSQSPSNKVTEKGKDVELRCDPISGHTALYWYRQSLGQGLEFLIYFQGNSAPDKSGLPSDRFSAERTGGSVSTLTIQRTQQEDSAVYLCASSLQGGNQPQHFGDGTRLSIL.

This rearrangement joins TRBV28 to TRBJ2-6; maybe TRBD1 (6 bases). V lost 5 bases and J lost 2, with 31 bases in between. Germline CDR1 is MDHEN and CDR2 is SYDVKM. The CDR3 contains 22 residues. This chain's CDR3 is CASSTFLDSPQGGRAGANVLTF. The CDR3 bases are TGTGCCAGCAGTACCTTCCTGGACAGTCCGCAGGGCGGGCGAGCTGGGGCCAACGTCCTGACTTTC.

The V and J genes are TRBV18 and TRBJ1-2, with D perhaps TRBD1 (6 bases). Per germline, CDR1 KGHSH and CDR2 LQKENI. The CDR3 totals 14 residues. Trimming pared 1 base from V and 8 bases from J, leaving 14 bases between. The CDR3 sequence is CASSPRLDGGGYTF. CDR3 sequence (DNA): TGTGCCAGCTCACCACGTCTCGATGGGGGCGGCTACACCTTC. Full variable domain (missing parts from reference TRBV18 and TRBJ1-2): NAGVMQNPRHLVRRRGQEARLRCSPMKGHSHVYWYRQLPEEGLKFMVYLQKENIIDESGMPKERFSAEFPKEGPSILRIQQVVRGDSAAYFCASSPRLDGGGYTFGSGTRLTVV.

The chain recombines TRBV7-2 with TRBJ2-1, with 8 bases matching TRBD1. The CDR3 has 17 residues. The V and J ends lost 3 bases and 7 bases, in that order; junction bases with no gene match: 14. The germline CDR1 and CDR2 sequences are SGHTA and FQGNSA. The CDR3 is CASSFLTGRGLYNEQFF. CDR3 nucleotide sequence: TGTGCCAGCAGCTTTCTGACCGGCAGGGGGCTGTATAATGAGCAGTTCTTC.

The rearrangement uses TRBV4-3 and TRBJ2-7, with D perhaps matching TRBD2 (6 bases). CDR3 length: 13 residues. Germline V lookup: CDR1 LGHNA, CDR2 YSLEER. V shed 1 base and J shed 2 bases, with 6 bases lying between them. The CDR3 DNA sequence: TGCGCCAGCAGCCAAGGGGGGGCCTACGAGCAGTACTTC. Its protein is CASSQGGAYEQYF.

This chain joins TRBV2 and TRBJ1-2; tentatively, D is TRBD1 (6 bases). The CDR3 covers 12 residues. The V end was cut by 4 bases, the J end by 7 bases, with 10 bases between. Germline CDR1 is SNHLY and CDR2 is FYNNEI. The CDR3 protein is CASSANRVGYTF. DNA for the CDR3: TGTGCCAGCAGTGCCAACAGGGTTGGCTACACCTTC.

This chain joins TRBV28 and TRBJ2-2, with TRBD1 identical over 10 bases. Looked up from germline, CDR1 is MDHEN and CDR2 is SYDVKM. The length of the CDR3 is 17 residues. J was trimmed by 4 bases and V by 6 bases; bases with no gene match: 11. Here the CDR3 reads CASRPRTGTGVTGELFF. The CDR3 nucleotides are TGTGCCAGCAGACCCCGGACCGGGACAGGGGTCACCGGGGAGCTGTTTTTT. The full variable domain, its missing parts supplied by reference TRBV28 and TRBJ2-2, is DVKVTQSSRYLVKRTGEKVFLECVQDMDHENMFWYRQDPGLGLRLIYFSYDVKMKEKGDIPEGYSVSREKKERFSLILESASTNQTSMYLCASRPRTGTGVTGELFFGEGSRLTVL.

The chain combines TRBV6-1 with TRBJ1-2; TRBD1 might be the D (5 bases). CDR3 length equals 15 residues. Germline values: CDR1 MNHNS, CDR2 SASEGT. V shed 4 bases and J shed 8 bases, with 20 bases lying between them. CDR3 amino acids: CASSAGGPRGRGYTF. The CDR3 nucleotides are TGTGCCAGCAGTGCAGGTGGGCCGAGGGGACGAGGCTACACCTTC.

The J gene is TRBJ2-7, the V gene TRBV30; 7 positions agree with TRBD1. The CDR3 loop spans 13 amino acids. Germline values: CDR1 GTSNPN, CDR2 SVGIG (reference sequence). V lost 3 bases, J lost 4 bases, and 6 bases stayed unmatched. The CDR3 reads CAWRTGRTYEQYF. CDR3 in DNA: TGTGCCTGGAGGACAGGGAGAACTTACGAGCAGTACTTC.

The V call is TRBV5-1, the J call TRBJ1-4; maybe TRBD1 (5 bases). The CDR3 totals 16 residues. Germline V gene sequence: CDR1 SGHRS, CDR2 YFSETQ. Trimming took off 5 bases at V and 7 bases at J, with 21 bases between the two ends. The CDR3 bases are TGCGCCAGCAGAAGGGCAGCGGGGGTAAGGGGTGAAAAACTGTTTTTT. Protein sequence: CASRRAAGVRGEKLFF.

CDR3 nucleotides: TGTGCCAGCAGTTACGGGCCAGGTTCCTACGAGCAGTACGTC. Its protein is CASSYGPGSYEQYV. The chain uses TRBV6-5 and TRBJ2-7; D gene unclear. With 2 bases removed from V and 1 base from J, the gap between germline ends came to 9 bases. The CDR3 extends over 14 amino acids. Germline V gene sequence: CDR1 MNHEY, CDR2 SVGAGI.

This rearrangement joins TRBV5-4 to TRBJ2-7; 7 bases line up with TRBD1. The CDR3 has 15 amino acids. Germline-derived CDR1 and CDR2 are SGHNT and YYREEE (reference sequence). Trimming removed 2 bases from V and 3 bases from J; junction bases left unmatched: 8. The CDR3 nucleotides read TGTGCCAGCAGCTTCCGAGGGGGCCGAAACTACGAGCAGTACTTC. This gives the protein CASSFRGGRNYEQYF.

The V call is TRBV18, the J call TRBJ1-5; 8 bases line up with TRBD1. Germline assignment: CDR1 KGHSH and CDR2 LQKENI. The CDR3 length is 16 residues. The V gene end was trimmed by 4 bases and the J gene end by 2 bases; junction bases not matched to a gene: 7. CDR3 in DNA: TGTGCCAGCTCACTGACAGGGGTTGTGGGCAATCAGCCCCAGCATTTT. This codes for CASSLTGVVGNQPQHF.